This T cell receptor (beta chain) is from a study of T cell repertoires in cytomegalovirus infection (dated by TCRdb to between 2018 and 2020). For the wider study: Donor HLA type was relevant to the analysis, because carriage of CMV infection together with the matching HLA type was indicated by public TCR beta signatures.

Broad study findings and their caveats: The ex vivo response was dominated by HLA-C-restricted CMV-specific TCR beta clonotypes, and the single most frequent clonotype in two of eight donors was supplied by these HLA-C-restricted clonotypes. In both this cohort and an independent cohort of 352 donors, the cumulative frequency of public TCR beta family members distinguished carriers of CMV infection plus the relevant HLA type.

Trimming costs V 0 bases and J 6 bases, and their ends lie 15 bases apart. Spanning cysteine to phenylalanine, the CDR3 consists of 16 amino acids. This entry keeps only the CDR3 DNA: 48 bases, framed from base 1. Sequencer: Illumina HiSeq 1500. TCRdb reanalyzed the raw reads on its own, using fastp at Q25 for trimming and MiXCR for clone calling, and kept in-frame beta chains. Entries that share a CDR3 protein sequence are merged under the most common genes and DNA. Across this sample there are about 450,000 distinct CDR3 sequences, with about a third seen only once. Roughly 13% of the sample is in the top ten clones. Concerning this clonotype: Its binding antigen is unknown. It has no much larger one-base neighbor in the sample; base qualities were not kept.

The chain couples TRBV12-3 or TRBV12-4 to TRBJ2-1; the D gene cannot be resolved reliably. This clonotype originated in a human donor in good health (CMV status not recorded). Some clones in this sample may be carry-over from other donors' samples. The material sequenced was PBMCs. The DNA sequence reads TGTGCCAGCAGTTTAGCGCTGGGGTGCGAACGCAATGAGCAGTTCTTC. Translated, this is CASSLALGCERNEQFF.